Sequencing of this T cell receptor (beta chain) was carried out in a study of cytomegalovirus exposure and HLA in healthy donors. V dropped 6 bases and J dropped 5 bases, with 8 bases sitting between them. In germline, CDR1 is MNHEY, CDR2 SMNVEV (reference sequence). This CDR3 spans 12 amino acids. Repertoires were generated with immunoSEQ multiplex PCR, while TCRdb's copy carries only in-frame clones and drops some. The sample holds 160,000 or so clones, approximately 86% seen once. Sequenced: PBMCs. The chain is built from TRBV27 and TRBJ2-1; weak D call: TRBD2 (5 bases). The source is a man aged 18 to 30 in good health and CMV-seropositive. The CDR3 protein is CASSSEDNEQFF. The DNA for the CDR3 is TGTGCCAGCAGCTCGGAGGACAATGAGCAGTTCTTC.